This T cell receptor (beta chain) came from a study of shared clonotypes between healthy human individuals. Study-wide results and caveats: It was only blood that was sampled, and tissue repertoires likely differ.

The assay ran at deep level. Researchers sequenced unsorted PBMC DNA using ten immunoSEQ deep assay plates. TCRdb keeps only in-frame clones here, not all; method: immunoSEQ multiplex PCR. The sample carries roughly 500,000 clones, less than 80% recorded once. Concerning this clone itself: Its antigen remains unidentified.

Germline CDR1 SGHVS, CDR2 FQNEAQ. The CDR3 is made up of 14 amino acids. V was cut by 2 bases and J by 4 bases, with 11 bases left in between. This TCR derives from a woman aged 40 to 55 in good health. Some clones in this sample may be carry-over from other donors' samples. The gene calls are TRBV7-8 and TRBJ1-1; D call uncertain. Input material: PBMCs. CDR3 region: CASSLTGVGTEAFF. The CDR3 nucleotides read TGTGCCAGCAGCTTAACCGGGGTAGGCACTGAAGCTTTCTTT.